The rows below give T cell receptor beta chains drawn from one sample of a study of human T cells and chemical hapten exposure. TCRdb ran MiXCR on the RACE reads and lists one entry per CDR3 protein. Among approximately 370,000 distinct CDR3 sequences listed, 5.5% were seen once. The starting material was whole blood, obtained in connection with sensitization to the hapten diphenylcyclopropenone (DPC). The receptors were sampled from a woman between 18 and 30 years old with alopecia areata. Some clones in this sample may be carry-over from other donors' samples. Both conserved end residues are part of each CDR3. The D gene is left open where the match is weak. Only part of the rows carry a size: once, few, many, or a class if the clone is expanded.

D	V	J	length	size	CDR3	DNA
.	TRBV6-2/TRBV6-3	TRBJ1-1	13	many	CASSGQRNTEAFF	TGTGCCAGCAGCGGACAGAGGAACACTGAAGCTTTCTTT
.	TRBV5-6	TRBJ2-3	16	few	CASSLPLASSTDTQYF	TGTGCCAGCAGCTTACCCCTAGCTAGCAGCACAGATACGCAGTATTTT
.	TRBV12-3/TRBV12-4	TRBJ1-6	12	many	CASSLINSPLHF	TGTGCCAGCAGTTTAATCAATTCACCCCTCCACTTT
TRBD1	TRBV2	TRBJ1-2	12	many	CASSPTGNGYTF	TGTGCCAGCAGTCCGACAGGGAATGGCTACACCTTC
.	TRBV7-2	TRBJ2-1	15	many	CASSSEGLLYNEQFF	TGTGCCAGCAGCTCCGAAGGACTGCTCTACAATGAGCAGTTCTTC
.	TRBV20-1	TRBJ1-2	14	.	CSAREGTELYGYTF	TGCAGTGCTAGAGAAGGGACCGAACTTTATGGCTACACCTTC
TRBD1	TRBV20-1	TRBJ1-5	14	few	CSASRDREYQPQHF	TGCAGTGCTAGCCGGGACAGGGAGTATCAGCCCCAGCATTTT
TRBD2	TRBV20-1	TRBJ2-7	17	many	CSASSSRKRGAGVEQYF	TGCAGTGCTAGTTCCTCGAGAAAGCGGGGGGCCGGGGTCGAGCAGTACTTC
TRBD1	TRBV28	TRBJ1-5	17	few	CASSPHAGTGRNQPQHF	TGTGCCAGCAGTCCCCATGCTGGGACAGGGAGGAATCAGCCCCAGCATTTT
TRBD1	TRBV9	TRBJ2-5	15	many	CASSPPGQGWGTQYF	TGTGCCAGCAGCCCACCGGGACAGGGCTGGGGGACCCAGTACTTC
TRBD1	TRBV10-3	TRBJ2-4	13	few	CAIGQGDENIQYF	TGTGCCATAGGGCAGGGGGACGAAAACATTCAGTACTTC
TRBD2	TRBV4-3	TRBJ2-5	16	many	CASSQEASGVQETQYF	TGCGCCAGCAGCCAAGAAGCTAGCGGGGTTCAAGAGACCCAGTACTTC
TRBD2	TRBV29-1	TRBJ2-1	13	few	CSVVGGGANEQFF	TGCAGCGTTGTTGGCGGGGGGGCGAATGAGCAGTTCTTC
.	TRBV6-1	TRBJ1-1	18	many	CASSKSPSGQTLDTEAFF	TGTGCCAGCAGTAAATCACCCTCAGGACAGACCCTGGACACTGAAGCTTTCTTT
.	TRBV20-1	TRBJ1-1	14	many	CSARRFPGNTEAFF	TGCAGTGCTAGAAGGTTTCCGGGGAACACTGAAGCTTTCTTT
.	TRBV4-1	TRBJ2-1	16	many	CASSQVPRSSYNEQFF	TGCGCCAGCAGCCAAGTCCCTAGGAGCTCCTACAATGAGCAGTTCTTC
.	TRBV11-2	TRBJ1-1	12	.	CASSLDGQEAFF	TGTGCCAGCAGCTTAGACGGGCAGGAAGCTTTCTTT
.	TRBV3-1	TRBJ2-1	13	.	CASSGGIYNEQFF	TGTGCCAGCAGCGGGGGGATATACAATGAGCAGTTCTTC
.	TRBV11-2	TRBJ2-1	14	many	CASSQLLATWEQFF	TGTGCCAGCAGCCAGTTGTTGGCTACCTGGGAGCAGTTCTTC
.	TRBV28	TRBJ1-6	13	.	CASSGRPHVALHF	TGTGCCAGCAGTGGGAGGCCCCATGTGGCCCTCCACTTT
.	TRBV29-1	TRBJ1-1	15	few	CSAGRVWELGTEAFF	TGCAGCGCCGGGAGGGTCTGGGAGTTGGGGACTGAAGCTTTCTTT
TRBD1	TRBV7-2	TRBJ2-3	15	.	CASSRQGPETDTQYF	TGTGCCAGCAGCCGACAGGGGCCGGAGACAGATACGCAGTATTTT
.	TRBV7-9	TRBJ1-1	13	few	CASSLYGNTEAFF	TGTGCCAGCAGCTTATATGGGAACACTGAAGCTTTCTTT
.	TRBV7-9	TRBJ1-2	15	few	CASSLEPTVNYGYTF	TGTGCCAGCAGCTTAGAGCCCACGGTTAACTATGGCTACACCTTC
TRBD1	TRBV4-2	TRBJ1-2	15	.	CASSQDGRQGYGYTF	TGTGCCAGCAGCCAAGATGGGAGACAGGGGTATGGCTACACCTTC
.	TRBV9	TRBJ1-1	13	many	CASSPLPRFQAFF	TGTGCCAGCAGCCCGCTTCCACGATTCCAAGCTTTCTTT
.	TRBV6-1	TRBJ2-1	20	.	CASRWRTGAKHPGAYNEQFF	TGTGCCAGCAGATGGCGAACGGGGGCGAAACACCCCGGAGCCTACAATGAGCAGTTCTTC
.	TRBV4-1	TRBJ1-1	14	.	CASSSPTAMTEAFF	TGCGCCAGCAGCTCCCCGACAGCAATGACTGAAGCTTTCTTT
TRBD1	TRBV28	TRBJ1-5	13	.	CASKGQVNQPQHF	TGTGCCAGCAAAGGACAGGTCAATCAGCCCCAGCATTTT
.	TRBV12-3/TRBV12-4	TRBJ1-4	14	.	CASSLRAPNEKLFF	TGTGCCAGCAGTTTGAGGGCACCTAATGAAAAACTGTTTTTT
.	TRBV12-3/TRBV12-4	TRBJ2-2	14	few	CASSPGLDTGELLF	TGTGCCAGCAGTCCGGGACTGGACACCGGGGAGCTGTTGTTT
TRBD1	TRBV4-3	TRBJ1-2	15	many	CASSQEVQGAYGYTF	TGCGCCAGCAGCCAAGAGGTCCAGGGGGCCTATGGCTACACCTTC
TRBD1	TRBV24-1	TRBJ1-5	16	many	CATSEHRDRDNQPQHF	TGTGCCACCAGTGAGCACCGGGACAGGGATAATCAGCCCCAGCATTTT
.	TRBV28	TRBJ2-3	15	.	CASSFLPVRTDTQYF	TGTGCCAGCAGTTTTCTTCCAGTCCGGACAGATACGCAGTATTTT
TRBD1	TRBV2	TRBJ1-2	14	many	CASSETGQNYGYTF	TGTGCCAGCAGTGAAACGGGACAGAACTATGGCTACACCTTC
.	TRBV5-4	TRBJ1-2	15	.	CASSPGGGQLYGYTF	TGTGCCAGCAGCCCGGGGGGCGGACAGCTCTATGGCTACACCTTC